This T cell receptor beta chain was recorded in a study of blood T cell repertoires in COVID-19. Study-level information: The United States, Italy and Spain supplied acute and convalescent COVID-19 samples. PBMCs, B-cell-depleted T cells, or T cells provided the cDNA or gDNA that made up the material.

From germline, CDR1 is MDHEN and CDR2 SYDVKM. The CDR3 loop spans 13 amino acids. V gave up 5 bases and J gave up 5 bases; unmatched junction bases: 3. How the authors handled the data: Reference gene primer amplification gave estimated nucleated cell counts. Sequenced by immunoSEQ multiplex PCR; TCRdb stores in-frame clones only, minus some. V and J calls and clone size are copied from that table; D and trimming were computed from the DNA. The sample lists some 220,000 clones; 75% to 85% were seen once. The sequenced material came from peripheral blood. The clonotype comes from a human donor in a cohort sampled during active COVID-19. The chain couples TRBV28 to TRBJ2-1, with 7 bases that match TRBD1. In DNA form, the CDR3 reads TGTGCCAGCAGTCGACAGGGTAACAATGAGCAGTTCTTC. Translating gives CASSRQGNNEQFF.